Each of the 30 T cell receptor beta chains below was sequenced from the same sample in a study of blood T cell repertoires in COVID-19. Sequencing used immunoSEQ multiplex PCR; TCRdb keeps in-frame clones, though not all of them. The profile shows about 220,000 clones, around 89% of them singletons. Material: PBMCs or T cells enriched from blood (not recorded which). The receptor set was obtained from a young man who had been exposed to COVID-19.

The V gene is TRBV7-2, the J gene TRBJ2-7, with D possibly being TRBD1 (5 bases). CDR1 is SGHTA, CDR2 FQGNSA, per germline. V was clipped by 4 bases and J by 7 bases, with 14 bases between them. This CDR3 contains 13 residues. CDR3 sequence (DNA): TGTGCCAGCAGCTCACGCCCCACAGGAGAGCAGTACTTC. Protein: CASSSRPTGEQYF.

The chain joins TRBV6-5 to TRBJ1-5; D unresolved. Germline lookup yields CDR1 MNHEY and CDR2 SVGAGI. V gave up 6 bases and J gave up 5 bases, with 11 bases separating them. The CDR3 spans 13 residues. The CDR3: CASRKESDQPQHF. The CDR3 DNA reads as TGTGCCAGCAGAAAGGAGAGTGATCAGCCCCAGCATTTT.

The gene calls are TRBV7-2 and TRBJ2-3, with TRBD2 identical over 15 bases. Germline-derived CDR1 and CDR2 are SGHTA and FQGNSA. The CDR3 has 19 amino acids. The trim removed 5 bases at V and 0 bases at J, leaving 9 bases unmatched. CDR3 residues: CASSRTSGGVLVSTDTQYF. CDR3 nucleotides: TGTGCCAGCAGCCGGACTAGCGGGGGGGTCCTGGTGAGCACAGATACGCAGTATTTT.

The rearrangement uses TRBV11-2 and TRBJ2-5, with D tentatively TRBD2 (6 bases). This CDR3 comprises 13 residues. CDR1 is SGHAT, CDR2 FQNNGV, per germline. V was trimmed by 5 bases and J by 4 bases, leaving 11 bases between them. The DNA of the CDR3 is TGTGCCAGCAGCCAGGGACTCATAGAGACCCAGTACTTC. This encodes CASSQGLIETQYF. The whole variable domain, remainder taken from reference TRBV11-2 and TRBJ2-5, is EAGVAQSPRYKIIEKRQSVAFWCNPISGHATLYWYQQILGQGPKLLIQFQNNGVVDDSQLPKDRFSAERLKGVDSTLKIQPAKLEDSAVYLCASSQGLIETQYFGPGTRLLVL.

The chain employs TRBV30 and TRBJ2-2; D is undetermined. The length of the CDR3 is 13 residues. Trimming stripped 2 bases from V and 7 bases from J, with 11 bases between. Germline-derived CDR1 and CDR2 are GTSNPN and SVGIG (reference sequence). Here the CDR3 DNA reads TGTGCCTGGAGTCGTCCCGAGGACGGGGAGCTGTTTTTT. It encodes CAWSRPEDGELFF.

V is TRBV7-9 and J is TRBJ2-1; 11 bases agree with TRBD1. J gave up 3 bases and V 4 bases, and 2 bases lay outside the gene matches. The CDR3 sequence is 15 residues long. CDR1 and CDR2 (germline): SEHNR, FQNEAQ (reference sequence). DNA for the CDR3: TGTGCCAGCAGCTCAGGGACAGGGGGCTACAATGAGCAGTTCTTC. Translation: CASSSGTGGYNEQFF.

V is TRBV7-6 and J is TRBJ2-7; 8 bases are a match to TRBD1. The junction had 8 bases not matched to a gene; V was cut back by 5 bases and J by 2 bases. CDR3 size: 15 residues. The germline V gene encodes CDR1 SGHVS and CDR2 FNYEAQ. CDR3 bases: TGTGCCAGCAGCAGGACAGGGCCTTTCGCCTACGAGCAGTACTTC. Translation: CASSRTGPFAYEQYF. The complete variable domain, with remaining parts taken from reference TRBV7-6 and TRBJ2-7, reads GAGVSQSPRYKVTKRGQDVALRCDPISGHVSLYWYRQALGQGPEFLTYFNYEAQQDKSGLPNDRFSAERPEGSISTLTIQRTEQRDSAMYRCASSRTGPFAYEQYFGPGTRLTVT.

V usage is TRBV5-6 and J usage is TRBJ1-5, with 9 bases matching TRBD1. The CDR3 covers 15 residues. The junction had 3 bases not matched to a gene; V was cut back by 3 bases and J by 2 bases. Looked up from germline, CDR1 is SGHDT and CDR2 is YYEEEE. The CDR3 DNA follows: TGTGCCAGCAGCTGGGGACAGGGTGGCAATCAGCCCCAGCATTTT. The encoded protein is CASSWGQGGNQPQHF. The full variable domain, completed using reference TRBV5-6 and TRBJ1-5, is DAGVTQSPTHLIKTRGQQVTLRCSPKSGHDTVSWYQQALGQGPQFIFQYYEEEERQRGNFPDRFSGHQFPNYSSELNVNALLLGDSALYLCASSWGQGGNQPQHFGDGTRLSIL.

The chain employs TRBV27 and TRBJ1-6; 7 bases line up with TRBD1. The junction had 12 bases not matched to a gene; V was cut back by 4 bases and J by 9 bases. Germline V CDR1 and CDR2: MNHEY, SMNVEV (reference sequence). The CDR3 is made up of 16 amino acids. The CDR3, as DNA: TGTGCCAGCAGTTCAGGGGGTGTTTCGGTGGGTTCACCCCTCCACTTT. Protein sequence: CASSSGGVSVGSPLHF.

This clone turned up a few times. This chain joins TRBV12-5 and TRBJ1-2; tentative D call: TRBD1 (5 bases). The CDR3 runs to 12 residues. Germline CDR1 and CDR2: LGHNT and FRNRAP. V gave up 5 bases and J gave up 3 bases, with 7 bases separating them. Here the CDR3 DNA reads TGTGCTAGTGGTGAACAGGACTATGGCTACACCTTC. Its translation is CASGEQDYGYTF.

The chain has TRBV6-5 and TRBJ2-7; 7 nucleotides line up with TRBD1. This CDR3 spans 15 amino acids. Germline V CDR1 and CDR2: MNHEY, SVGAGI. Trimming removed 6 bases from V and 7 bases from J; junction bases left unmatched: 15. The CDR3 region is CASRATGARFGEQYF. The CDR3 nucleotides are TGTGCCAGCAGGGCTACAGGGGCCCGGTTTGGGGAGCAGTACTTC.

This clone was found a few times. This chain uses TRBV7-9 with TRBJ1-5, with D possibly TRBD1 on 6 matching bases. The V gene lost 5 bases and the J gene lost 5 bases, with 19 bases spanning the gap. Germline values: CDR1 SEHNR, CDR2 FQNEAQ (reference sequence). The CDR3 is made up of 16 amino acids. CDR3 protein: CASSPRGPAKDQPQHF. The CDR3 nucleotides read TGTGCCAGCAGCCCCAGGGGTCCAGCGAAGGATCAGCCCCAGCATTTT.

The chain links TRBV6-2 or TRBV6-3 to TRBJ2-7; D is uncertain. Germline loops: CDR1 MNHEY, CDR2 SVGEGT. Trimming took 5 bases from V and 7 from J, leaving 9 bases between them. This CDR3 comprises 11 residues. The CDR3: CASSTTLEQYF. As DNA, the CDR3 is TGTGCCAGCAGTACGACTTTGGAGCAGTACTTC.

As concerns this clone: The sample holds other DNA sequences that translate to the same CDR3. The chain is built from TRBV5-1 and TRBJ1-2, with D hard to call. Looked up from germline, CDR1 is SGHRS and CDR2 is YFSETQ. The germline V and J ends were trimmed by 0 bases and 2 bases, with 5 bases remaining between them. The CDR3 is 13 amino acids. In DNA, the CDR3 is TGCGCCAGCAGCTTGGACAGAAACTATGGCTACACCTTC. Translated, it gives CASSLDRNYGYTF.

CDR3 DNA: TGTGCCAGCAGTGAAGGGTACCGGGCTGAAGCTTTCTTT. It encodes CASSEGYRAEAFF. The gene calls are TRBV6-1 and TRBJ1-1; D is undetermined. V was cut by 1 base and J by 6 bases, with 9 bases left in between. CDR1 and CDR2 (germline): MNHNS, SASEGT. The CDR3 covers 13 residues.

The V and J genes are TRBV2 and TRBJ2-3, with 12 nucleotides matching TRBD2. V trimming: 4 bases; J trimming: 1 base; junction bases outside the gene matches: 9. The CDR3 is made up of 18 amino acids. Germline CDR1 SNHLY, CDR2 FYNNEI. CDR3 sequence: CASSGGLAGGLRTDTQYF. The CDR3, as DNA: TGTGCCAGCAGTGGAGGGCTAGCGGGAGGGCTACGCACAGATACGCAGTATTTT.

For this clone: Other DNA variants within this sample encode the same CDR3. This chain uses TRBV20-1 with TRBJ2-2; D is ambiguous. CDR1 and CDR2 from the germline V gene are DFQATT and SNEGSKA (reference sequence). Between the trimmed V and J ends, which lost 6 bases and 5 bases, there was a span of 7 bases. The CDR3 has 11 amino acids. CDR3 sequence (DNA): TGCAGTGCACGCGGAACCGGGGAGCTGTTTTTT. It specifies CSARGTGELFF.

V and J are TRBV5-6 and TRBJ1-6; D is perhaps TRBD1 (5 bases). Trimming left V 2 bases short and J 8 bases short, with 17 bases between. The CDR3 contains 16 residues. The germline V gene has CDR1 SGHDT and CDR2 YYEEEE. The CDR3 DNA sequence: TGTGCCAGCAGCTTACCGGGGGGTAGAGATGATTCACCCCTCCACTTT. This gives the protein CASSLPGGRDDSPLHF.

This clone was counted a single time. The chain is built from TRBV7-6 and TRBJ2-1, with TRBD2 as a possible D gene (5 bases). The V gene's germline CDR1 is SGHVS and CDR2 FNYEAQ. The germline V and J ends were trimmed by 5 bases and 8 bases, with 10 bases remaining between them. The CDR3 sequence is 12 residues long. CDR3 amino acids: CASSRGYDEQFF. CDR3 nucleotides: TGTGCCAGCAGCAGAGGGTACGATGAGCAGTTCTTC.

The rearrangement uses TRBV11-2 and TRBJ2-3, with D possibly TRBD2 on 6 matching bases. The CDR3 is 16 residues long. Germline-derived CDR1 and CDR2 are SGHAT and FQNNGV. V lost 5 bases and J lost 0, with 15 bases in between. The CDR3 sequence: CASSPPTSRSTDTQYF. DNA of the CDR3: TGTGCCAGCAGCCCTCCCACTAGCCGGAGCACAGATACGCAGTATTTT. The whole variable domain, filled in from reference TRBV11-2 and TRBJ2-3, reads EAGVAQSPRYKIIEKRQSVAFWCNPISGHATLYWYQQILGQGPKLLIQFQNNGVVDDSQLPKDRFSAERLKGVDSTLKIQPAKLEDSAVYLCASSPPTSRSTDTQYFGPGTRLTVL.

V usage is TRBV5-1 and J usage is TRBJ1-4; maybe TRBD1 (6 bases). Germline V gene data show CDR1 as SGHRS and CDR2 as YFSETQ. The germline V and J ends were trimmed by 1 base and 5 bases, with 12 bases remaining between them. This CDR3 has 15 residues. The CDR3 DNA follows: TGCGCCAGCAGCTTGTACGGGACACAAAATGAAAAACTGTTTTTT. This sequence encodes CASSLYGTQNEKLFF.

V is TRBV19 and J is TRBJ2-3; 9 bases are a match to TRBD1. Germline V gene sequence: CDR1 LNHDA, CDR2 SQIVND (reference sequence). With V trimmed by 5 bases and J by 3 bases, 3 bases remained unmatched. The length of the CDR3 is 14 residues. The CDR3 DNA reads TGTGCCAGTAGTCCGACAGGGGGGACAGATACGCAGTATTTT. Translated: CASSPTGGTDTQYF.

This chain uses TRBV29-1 with TRBJ1-1; D possibly corresponds to TRBD1 (5 bases). The V end lost 6 bases, the J end lost 4 bases, and 15 bases lay between the germline ends. The CDR3 has 13 residues. Germline CDR1 is SQVTM and CDR2 is ANQGSEA. This CDR3 reads CSVPQALGTEAFF. CDR3 in DNA: TGCAGCGTCCCACAGGCCCTGGGCACTGAAGCTTTCTTT.

The V call is TRBV5-1, the J call TRBJ2-2; unclear D gene. Per germline, CDR1 SGHRS and CDR2 YFSETQ. The CDR3 contains 14 residues. Between the trimmed V and J ends, which lost 5 bases and 0 bases, there was a span of 8 bases. The CDR3 sequence is CASSLYSNTGELFF. CDR3 nucleotide sequence: TGCGCCAGCAGTCTTTACTCGAACACCGGGGAGCTGTTTTTT.

The table lists this clone with a few counts. V usage is TRBV3-1 (or the pseudogene TRBV3-2) and J usage is TRBJ2-5; 8 bases are a match to TRBD2. CDR3 length: 16 residues. Trimming cost V 0 bases and J 4 bases; bases outside gene matches: 7. In germline, CDR1 is LGHDT, CDR2 YNNKEL (reference sequence). The CDR3 nucleotides are TGTGCCAGCAGCCAAGAAGCGGGGGCCCCAATAGAGACCCAGTACTTC. Encoded protein: CASSQEAGAPIETQYF.

The chain couples TRBV6-5 to TRBJ2-7; 9 nucleotides line up with TRBD2. This CDR3 has 15 amino acids. After removal of 4 bases from V and 0 bases from J, the junction contained 4 bases not matched to a gene. Germline CDR1 and CDR2: MNHEY and SVGAGI. The DNA of the CDR3 is TGTGCCAGCAGTTCTAGCGGGGAGAGCTCCTACGAGCAGTACTTC. Translated: CASSSSGESSYEQYF.

The chain employs TRBV19 and TRBJ1-3; D not resolved. The V gene lost 10 bases and the J gene lost 4 bases, with 14 bases spanning the gap. The V gene's germline CDR1 is LNHDA and CDR2 SQIVND (reference sequence). The CDR3 is made up of 13 amino acids. The CDR3 bases are TGTGCCACCAGCCCAGGTTTAGGAAACACCATATATTTT. Its translation: CATSPGLGNTIYF.

V gene TRBV19 combines with J gene TRBJ2-5, with TRBD2 matching over 7 bases. The CDR3 covers 13 residues. Germline loops: CDR1 LNHDA, CDR2 SQIVND (reference sequence). V was pared by 4 bases and J by 6 bases, with 5 bases of the junction left unmatched. CDR3 bases: TGTGCCAGTAGTACTCAGGGACTAAAGACCCAGTACTTC. Translating gives CASSTQGLKTQYF.

The chain is built from TRBV12-3 or TRBV12-4 and TRBJ1-1, with 8 nucleotides matching TRBD1. This CDR3 is 11 amino acids long. Trimming removed 6 bases from V and 11 bases from J; junction bases left unmatched: 5. CDR3 nucleotides: TGTGCCAGCAGCCACAGGGGGGAGGCTTTCTTT. Translation gives CASSHRGEAFF.

V and J are TRBV27 and TRBJ1-2, with D hard to call. Germline CDR1 and CDR2: MNHEY and SMNVEV (reference sequence). Trimming took 6 bases from V and 7 from J, leaving 18 bases between them. The CDR3 sequence is 14 residues long. The CDR3 region has the DNA TGTGCCAGCAGATCCCCCCCTACAGTCGGTGGCTACACCTTC. This encodes CASRSPPTVGGYTF.